This T cell receptor beta chain comes out of a study of PD-1 blockade in classical Hodgkin lymphoma. Indicated time point: cycle 4 day 1 (C4D1), after 6 weeks of nivolumab. Patients all relapsed after autologous stem cell transplantation, and there was variation in brentuximab vedotin exposure. Trimming cost V 3 bases and J 5 bases, with 13 bases left between them. Germline V lookup: CDR1 SGHVS, CDR2 FNYEAQ. The CDR3 consists of 14 residues. This clone was counted a few times. Repertoires were generated with immunoSEQ multiplex PCR, while TCRdb's copy carries only in-frame clones and drops some. The table shows 25,000 to 35,000 clones, with around 74% occurring only once.

The V and J genes are TRBV7-6 and TRBJ2-5, with TRBD1 as a possible D gene (6 bases). This specimen was peripheral blood mononuclear cells (PBMCs), taken before the fourth cycle of nivolumab. The receptor's source is a human donor with classical Hodgkin lymphoma. The DNA for the CDR3 is TGTGCCAGCAGCTTTGGCCAGAGGGGGGAGACCCAGTACTTC. Protein: CASSFGQRGETQYF.